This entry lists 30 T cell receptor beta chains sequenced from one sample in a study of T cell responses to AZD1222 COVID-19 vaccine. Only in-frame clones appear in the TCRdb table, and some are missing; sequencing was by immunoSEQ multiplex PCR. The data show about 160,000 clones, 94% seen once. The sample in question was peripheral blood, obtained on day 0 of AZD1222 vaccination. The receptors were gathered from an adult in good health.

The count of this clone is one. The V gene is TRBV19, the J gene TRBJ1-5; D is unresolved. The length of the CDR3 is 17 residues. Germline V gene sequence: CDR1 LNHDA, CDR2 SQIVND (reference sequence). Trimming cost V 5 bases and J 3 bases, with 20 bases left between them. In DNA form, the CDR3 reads TGTGCCAGTAGTCCCCCCCCCAGGACTATCCCCAATCAGCCCCAGCATTTT. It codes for CASSPPPRTIPNQPQHF.

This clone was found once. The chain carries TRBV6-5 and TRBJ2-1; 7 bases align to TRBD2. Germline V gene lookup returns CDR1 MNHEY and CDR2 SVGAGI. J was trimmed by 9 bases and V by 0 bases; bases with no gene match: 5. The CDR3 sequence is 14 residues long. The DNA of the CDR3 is TGTGCCAGCAGTTACTCTACGGGGAGGGGTGAGCAGTTCTTC. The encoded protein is CASSYSTGRGEQFF.

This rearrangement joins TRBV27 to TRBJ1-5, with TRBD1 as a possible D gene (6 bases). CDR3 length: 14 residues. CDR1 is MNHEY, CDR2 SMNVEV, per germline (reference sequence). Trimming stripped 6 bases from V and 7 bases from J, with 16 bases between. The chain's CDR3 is CASRKLQGYQPQHF. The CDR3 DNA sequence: TGTGCCAGCAGAAAATTACAGGGTTACCAGCCCCAGCATTTT.

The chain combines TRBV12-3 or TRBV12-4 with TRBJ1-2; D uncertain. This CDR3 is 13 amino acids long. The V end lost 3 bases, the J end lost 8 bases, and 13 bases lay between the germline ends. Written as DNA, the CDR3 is TGTGCCAGCAGTTTCGCAATTGCTATCGGCTACACCTTC. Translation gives CASSFAIAIGYTF.

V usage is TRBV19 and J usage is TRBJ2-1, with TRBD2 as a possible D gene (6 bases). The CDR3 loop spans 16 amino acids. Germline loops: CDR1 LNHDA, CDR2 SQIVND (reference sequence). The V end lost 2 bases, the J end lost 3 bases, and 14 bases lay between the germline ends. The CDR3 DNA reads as TGTGCCAGTAGTATAATGGGAGCGGGTAACTACAATGAGCAGTTCTTC. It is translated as CASSIMGAGNYNEQFF.

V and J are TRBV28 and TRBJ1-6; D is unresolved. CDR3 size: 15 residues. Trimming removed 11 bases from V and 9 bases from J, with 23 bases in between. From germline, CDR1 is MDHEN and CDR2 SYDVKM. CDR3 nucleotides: TGTGCCCACAGCAACTCCAGGACGTTACGTTCACCCCTCCACTTT. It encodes CAHSNSRTLRSPLHF.

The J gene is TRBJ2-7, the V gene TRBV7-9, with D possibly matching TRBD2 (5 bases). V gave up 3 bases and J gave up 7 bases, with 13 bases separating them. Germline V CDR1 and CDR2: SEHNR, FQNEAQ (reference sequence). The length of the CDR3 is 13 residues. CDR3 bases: TGTGCCAGCAGCTTCGGGGTTTTCCCGGAGCAGTACGTC. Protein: CASSFGVFPEQYV.

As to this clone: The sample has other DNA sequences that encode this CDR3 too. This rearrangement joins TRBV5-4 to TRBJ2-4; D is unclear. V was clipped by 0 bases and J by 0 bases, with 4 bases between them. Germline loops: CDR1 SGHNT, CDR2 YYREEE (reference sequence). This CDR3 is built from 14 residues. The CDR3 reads CASSLGLAKNIQYF. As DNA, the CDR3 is TGTGCCAGCAGCTTGGGCCTAGCCAAAAACATTCAGTACTTC.

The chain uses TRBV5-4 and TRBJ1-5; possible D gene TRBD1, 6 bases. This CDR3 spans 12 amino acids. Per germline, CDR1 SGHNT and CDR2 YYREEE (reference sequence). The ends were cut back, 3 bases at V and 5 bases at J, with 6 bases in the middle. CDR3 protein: CASSSGDQPQHF. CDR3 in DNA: TGTGCCAGCAGCTCAGGGGATCAGCCCCAGCATTTT.

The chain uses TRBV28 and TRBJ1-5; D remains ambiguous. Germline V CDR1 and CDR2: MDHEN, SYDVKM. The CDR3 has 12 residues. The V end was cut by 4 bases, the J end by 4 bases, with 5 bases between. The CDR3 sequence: CASSWLNQPQHF. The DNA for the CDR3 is TGTGCCAGCAGTTGGTTGAATCAGCCCCAGCATTTT.

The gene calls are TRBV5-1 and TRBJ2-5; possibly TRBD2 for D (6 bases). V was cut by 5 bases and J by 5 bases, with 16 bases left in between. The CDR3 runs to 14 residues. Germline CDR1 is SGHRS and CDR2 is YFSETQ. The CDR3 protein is CASRRQLGLETQYF. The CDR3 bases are TGCGCCAGCAGACGACAGTTGGGACTTGAGACCCAGTACTTC.

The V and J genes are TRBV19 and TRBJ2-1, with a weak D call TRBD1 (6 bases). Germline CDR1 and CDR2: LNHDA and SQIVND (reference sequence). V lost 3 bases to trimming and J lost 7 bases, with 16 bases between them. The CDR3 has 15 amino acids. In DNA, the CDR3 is TGTGCCAGTAGTATTTTAGGGGGATGGTCGAATGAGCAGTTCTTC. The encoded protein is CASSILGGWSNEQFF.

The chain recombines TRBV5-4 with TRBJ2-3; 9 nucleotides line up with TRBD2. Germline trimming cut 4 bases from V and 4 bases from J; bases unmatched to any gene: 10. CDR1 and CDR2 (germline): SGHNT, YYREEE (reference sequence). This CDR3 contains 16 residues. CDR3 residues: CASSPLSGRSADTQYF. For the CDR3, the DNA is TGTGCCAGCAGCCCCCTTAGCGGGAGATCCGCAGATACGCAGTATTTT.

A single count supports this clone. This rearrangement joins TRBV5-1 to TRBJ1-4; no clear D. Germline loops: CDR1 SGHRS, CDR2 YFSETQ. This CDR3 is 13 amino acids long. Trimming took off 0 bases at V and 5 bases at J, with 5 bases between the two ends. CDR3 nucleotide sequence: TGCGCCAGCAGCTTGGGAGCAAATGAAAAACTGTTTTTT. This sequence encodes CASSLGANEKLFF.

The CDR3 reads CATSDPGGVGELFF. CDR3 sequence (DNA): TGTGCCACCAGTGACCCCGGGGGGGTCGGGGAGCTGTTTTTT. The chain joins TRBV24-1 to TRBJ2-2, with 8 bases identical to TRBD2. This CDR3 region has 14 residues. Looked up from germline, CDR1 is KGHDR and CDR2 is SFDVKD. V shed 4 bases and J 7 bases; nucleotides not matched to a gene: 4.

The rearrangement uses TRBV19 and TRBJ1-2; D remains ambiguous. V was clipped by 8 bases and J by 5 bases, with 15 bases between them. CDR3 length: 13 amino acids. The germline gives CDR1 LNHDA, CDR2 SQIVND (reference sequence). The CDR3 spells CASSDGVGYGYTF. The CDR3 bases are TGTGCCAGTTCCGATGGGGTTGGGTATGGCTACACCTTC.

CDR3 bases: TGTGCCAGCAGTTACTCGTCGGGGACTGTAATTCAGTACTTC. It is translated as CASSYSSGTVIQYF. This rearrangement joins TRBV6-2 or TRBV6-3 to TRBJ2-4, with a tentative D call TRBD2 (6 bases). Looked up from germline, CDR1 is MNHEY and CDR2 is SVGEGT. The CDR3 is 14 residues long. V shed 0 bases and J shed 10 bases, with 13 bases lying between them.

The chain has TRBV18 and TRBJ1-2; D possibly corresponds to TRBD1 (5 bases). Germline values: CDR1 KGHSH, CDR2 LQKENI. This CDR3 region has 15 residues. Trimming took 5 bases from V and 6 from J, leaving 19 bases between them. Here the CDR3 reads CASSTGDSPRDGYTF. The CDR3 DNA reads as TGTGCCAGCTCAACGGGAGACAGTCCACGGGATGGCTACACCTTC.

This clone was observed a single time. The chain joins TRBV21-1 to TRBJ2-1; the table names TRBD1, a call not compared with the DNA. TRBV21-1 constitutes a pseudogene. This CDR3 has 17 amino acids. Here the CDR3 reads CASSKEARQGTYNEQFF. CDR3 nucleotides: TGTGCCAGCAGCAAAGAAGCTAGGCAGGGGACCTACAATGAGCAGTTCTTC.

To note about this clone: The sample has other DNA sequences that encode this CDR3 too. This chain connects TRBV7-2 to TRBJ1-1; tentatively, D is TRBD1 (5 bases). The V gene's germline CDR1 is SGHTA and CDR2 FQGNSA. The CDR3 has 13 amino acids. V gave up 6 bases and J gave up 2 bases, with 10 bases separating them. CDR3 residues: CASSPQGNTEAFF. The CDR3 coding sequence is TGTGCCAGCAGTCCCCAGGGAAACACTGAAGCTTTCTTT. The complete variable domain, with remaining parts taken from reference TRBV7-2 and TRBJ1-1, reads GAGVSQSPSNKVTEKGKDVELRCDPISGHTALYWYRQSLGQGLEFLIYFQGNSAPDKSGLPSDRFSAERTGGSVSTLTIQRTQQEDSAVYLCASSPQGNTEAFFGQGTRLTVV.

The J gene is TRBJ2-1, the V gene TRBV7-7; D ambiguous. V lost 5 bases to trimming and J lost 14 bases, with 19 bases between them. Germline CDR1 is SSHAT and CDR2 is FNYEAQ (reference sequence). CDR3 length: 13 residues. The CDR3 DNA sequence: TGTGCCAGCAGCCTCGTTTATCTAAGCGATAAGTTCTTC. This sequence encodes CASSLVYLSDKFF.

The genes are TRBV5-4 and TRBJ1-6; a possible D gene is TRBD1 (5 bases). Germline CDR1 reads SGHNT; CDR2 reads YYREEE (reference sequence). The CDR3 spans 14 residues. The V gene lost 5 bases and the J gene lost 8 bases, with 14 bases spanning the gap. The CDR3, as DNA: TGTGCCAGCAGGTCGGGGGGAACCTATTCACCCCTCCACTTT. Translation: CASRSGGTYSPLHF.

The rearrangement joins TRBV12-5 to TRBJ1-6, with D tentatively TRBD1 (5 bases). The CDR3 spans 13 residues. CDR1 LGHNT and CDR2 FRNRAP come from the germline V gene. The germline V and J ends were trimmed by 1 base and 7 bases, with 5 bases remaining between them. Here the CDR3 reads CASGLEGNSPLHF. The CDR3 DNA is TGTGCTAGTGGTTTGGAGGGGAATTCACCCCTCCACTTT.

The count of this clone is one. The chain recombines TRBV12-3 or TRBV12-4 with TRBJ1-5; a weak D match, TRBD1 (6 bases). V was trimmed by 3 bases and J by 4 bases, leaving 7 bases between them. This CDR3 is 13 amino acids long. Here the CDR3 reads CASSFTGNQPQHF. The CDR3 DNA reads TGTGCCAGCAGTTTCACAGGGAATCAGCCCCAGCATTTT.

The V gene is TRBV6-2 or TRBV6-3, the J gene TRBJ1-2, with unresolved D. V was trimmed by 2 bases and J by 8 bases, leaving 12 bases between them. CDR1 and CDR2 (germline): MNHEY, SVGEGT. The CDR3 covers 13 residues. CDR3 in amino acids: CASSYNMRPGYTF. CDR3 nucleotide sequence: TGTGCCAGCAGTTACAATATGAGGCCCGGCTACACCTTC.

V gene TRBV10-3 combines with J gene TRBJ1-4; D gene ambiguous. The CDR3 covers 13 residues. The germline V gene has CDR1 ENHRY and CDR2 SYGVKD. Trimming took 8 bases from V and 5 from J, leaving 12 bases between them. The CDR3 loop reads CAIHQTPNEKLFF. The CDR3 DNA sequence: TGTGCCATCCATCAGACACCGAATGAAAAACTGTTTTTT.

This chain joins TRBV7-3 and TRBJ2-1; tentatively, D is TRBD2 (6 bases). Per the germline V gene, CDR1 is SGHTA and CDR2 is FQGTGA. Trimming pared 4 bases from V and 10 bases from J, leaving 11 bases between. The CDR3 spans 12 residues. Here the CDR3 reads CASSSLGGEQFF. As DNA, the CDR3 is TGTGCCAGCAGCTCACTGGGGGGAGAGCAGTTCTTC. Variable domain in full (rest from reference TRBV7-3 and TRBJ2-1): GAGVSQTPSNKVTEKGKYVELRCDPISGHTALYWYRQSLGQGPEFLIYFQGTGAADDSGLPNDRFFAVRPEGSVSTLKIQRTERGDSAVYLCASSSLGGEQFFGPGTRLTVL.

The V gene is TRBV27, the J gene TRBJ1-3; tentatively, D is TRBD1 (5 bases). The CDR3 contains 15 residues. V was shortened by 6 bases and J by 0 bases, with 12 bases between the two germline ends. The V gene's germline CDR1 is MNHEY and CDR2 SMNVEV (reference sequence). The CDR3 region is CASSVRDGSGNTIYF. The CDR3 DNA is TGTGCCAGCAGCGTCCGGGACGGCTCTGGAAACACCATATATTTT.

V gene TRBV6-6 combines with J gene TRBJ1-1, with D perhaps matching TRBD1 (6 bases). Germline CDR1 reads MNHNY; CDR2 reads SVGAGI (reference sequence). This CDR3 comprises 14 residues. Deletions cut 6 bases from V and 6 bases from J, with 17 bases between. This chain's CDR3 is CASSLYREVPEAFF. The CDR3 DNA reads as TGTGCCAGCAGCTTATACAGGGAGGTCCCTGAAGCTTTCTTT.

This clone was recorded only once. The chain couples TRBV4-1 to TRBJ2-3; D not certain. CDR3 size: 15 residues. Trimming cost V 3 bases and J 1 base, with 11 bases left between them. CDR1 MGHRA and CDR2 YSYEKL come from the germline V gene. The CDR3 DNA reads TGCGCCAGCAGCCAGGGTCCCCTACGCACAGATACGCAGTATTTT. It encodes CASSQGPLRTDTQYF.